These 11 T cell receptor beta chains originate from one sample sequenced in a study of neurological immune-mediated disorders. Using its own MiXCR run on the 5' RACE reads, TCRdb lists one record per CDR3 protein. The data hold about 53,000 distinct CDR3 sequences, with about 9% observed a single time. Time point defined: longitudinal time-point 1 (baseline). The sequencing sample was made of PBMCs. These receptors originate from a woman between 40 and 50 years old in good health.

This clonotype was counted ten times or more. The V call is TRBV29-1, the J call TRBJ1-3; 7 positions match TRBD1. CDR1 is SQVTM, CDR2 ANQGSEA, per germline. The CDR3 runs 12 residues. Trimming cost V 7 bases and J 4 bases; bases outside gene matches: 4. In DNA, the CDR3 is TGCAGCGCAGGGACAGAAGGAAACACCATATATTTT. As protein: CSAGTEGNTIYF.

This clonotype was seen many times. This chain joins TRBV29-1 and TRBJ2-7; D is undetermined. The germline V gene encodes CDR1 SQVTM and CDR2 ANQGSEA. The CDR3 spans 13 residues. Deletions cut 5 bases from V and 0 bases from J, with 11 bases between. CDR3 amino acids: CSVYLQSSYEQYF. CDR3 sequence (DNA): TGCAGCGTTTATCTCCAAAGCTCCTACGAGCAGTACTTC.

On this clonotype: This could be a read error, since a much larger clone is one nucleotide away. In DNA, the CDR3 is TGCAGTGATGGGACAGGTGGACGGCTCGAGCAGTACTTC. Translated: CSDGTGGRLEQYF. V gene TRBV20-1 combines with J gene TRBJ2-7, with TRBD1 matching over 8 bases. Trimming cost V 7 bases and J 6 bases; bases outside gene matches: 11. Germline CDR1 and CDR2: DFQATT and SNEGSKA (reference sequence). This CDR3 contains 13 residues.

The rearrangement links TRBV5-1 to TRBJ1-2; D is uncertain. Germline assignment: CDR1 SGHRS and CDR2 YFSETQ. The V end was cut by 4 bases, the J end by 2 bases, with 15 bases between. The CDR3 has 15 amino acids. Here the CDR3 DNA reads TGCGCCAGCAGCCCGCAGCCTGGAGAAAACTATGGCTACACCTTC. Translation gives CASSPQPGENYGYTF.

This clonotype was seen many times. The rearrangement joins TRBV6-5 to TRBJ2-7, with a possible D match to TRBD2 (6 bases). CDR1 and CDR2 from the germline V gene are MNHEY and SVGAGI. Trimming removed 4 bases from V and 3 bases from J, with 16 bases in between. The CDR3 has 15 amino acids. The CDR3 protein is CASSWARAEGYEQYF. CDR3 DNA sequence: TGTGCCAGCAGTTGGGCCAGAGCGGAGGGCTACGAGCAGTACTTC.

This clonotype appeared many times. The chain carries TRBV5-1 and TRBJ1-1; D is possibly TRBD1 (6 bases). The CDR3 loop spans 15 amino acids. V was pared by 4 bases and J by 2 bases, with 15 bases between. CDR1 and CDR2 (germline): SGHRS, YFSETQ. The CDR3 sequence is CASSQDSQYNTEAFF. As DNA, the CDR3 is TGCGCCAGCAGCCAGGACAGTCAATACAACACTGAAGCTTTCTTT.

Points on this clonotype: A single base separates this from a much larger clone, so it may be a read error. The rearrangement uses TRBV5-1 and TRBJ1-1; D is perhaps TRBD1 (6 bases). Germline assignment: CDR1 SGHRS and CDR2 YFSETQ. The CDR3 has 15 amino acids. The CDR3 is CASSEIRGAGTEASF. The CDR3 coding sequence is TGCGCCAGCAGCGAAATCAGGGGAGCCGGCACTGAAGCTTCCTTT.

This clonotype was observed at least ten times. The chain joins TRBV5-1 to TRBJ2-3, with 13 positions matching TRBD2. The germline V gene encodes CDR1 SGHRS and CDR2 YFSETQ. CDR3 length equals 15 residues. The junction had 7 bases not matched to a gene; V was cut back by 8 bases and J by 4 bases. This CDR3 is CASRTSGSISDTQYF. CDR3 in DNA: TGCGCCAGTCGGACTAGCGGGAGTATATCAGATACGCAGTATTTT.

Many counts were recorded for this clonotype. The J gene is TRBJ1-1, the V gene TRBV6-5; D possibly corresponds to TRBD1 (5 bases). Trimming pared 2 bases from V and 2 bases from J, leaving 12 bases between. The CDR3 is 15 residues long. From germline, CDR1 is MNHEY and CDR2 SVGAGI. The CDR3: CASSYDGRANTEAFF. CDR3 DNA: TGTGCCAGCAGTTACGACGGCAGGGCCAACACTGAAGCTTTCTTT.

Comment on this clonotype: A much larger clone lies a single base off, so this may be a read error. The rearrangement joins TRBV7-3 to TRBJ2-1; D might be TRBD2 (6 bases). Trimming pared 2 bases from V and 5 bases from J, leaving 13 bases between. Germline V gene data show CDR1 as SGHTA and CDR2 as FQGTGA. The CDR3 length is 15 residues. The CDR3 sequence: CASSLALSGDNEQFF. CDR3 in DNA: TGTGCCAGCAGCTTAGCACTATCGGGGGACAATGAGCAGTTCTTC.

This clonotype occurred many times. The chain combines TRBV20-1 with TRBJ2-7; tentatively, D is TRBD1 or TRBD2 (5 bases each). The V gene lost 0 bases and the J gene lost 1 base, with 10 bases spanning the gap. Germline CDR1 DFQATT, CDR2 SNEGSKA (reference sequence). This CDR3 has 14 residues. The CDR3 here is CSARDRDRSYEQYF. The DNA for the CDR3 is TGCAGTGCTAGAGATCGGGACCGATCCTACGAGCAGTACTTC.